Listed below are T cell receptor beta chains from one sample, sequenced in a study of sequential checkpoint blockade in melanoma. Clones were sequenced by immunoSEQ multiplex PCR, and TCRdb holds only the in-frame ones, with some missing. In the table there are about 40,000 clones, almost 85% of which are singletons. Sequenced material: CD8+ T cells sorted from blood (inferred from file names), taken from a patient given nivolumab and ipilimumab in sequence. These receptors came from a human donor with melanoma. Both conserved end residues are part of each CDR3. Each record gives: D gene, J gene, V gene, clone size, CDR3 DNA, CDR3 protein. D genes are given only for firm matches. The listing skips clone size in some rows; elsewhere it reads once, few, many or a size class.

D gene: TRBD2; J gene: TRBJ2-1; V gene: TRBV4-1; clone size: few; CDR3 DNA: TGCGCCAGCAGCCAAGTCGGGGGGGAGCAGTTCTTC; CDR3 protein: CASSQVGGEQFF
D gene: TRBD2; J gene: TRBJ2-5; V gene: TRBV27; clone size: NA; CDR3 DNA: TGTGCCAGCAGCCCCCTAGCGGGGGAAGAGACCCAGTACTTC; CDR3 protein: CASSPLAGEETQYF
D gene: NA; J gene: TRBJ1-5; V gene: TRBV25-1; clone size: few; CDR3 DNA: TGTGCCAGCAGTGAATATACCGGGAATCAGCCCCAGCATTTT; CDR3 protein: CASSEYTGNQPQHF
D gene: TRBD2; J gene: TRBJ2-1; V gene: TRBV5-1; clone size: NA; CDR3 DNA: TGCGCCAGCAGCCGCCTACTAGCGGGGGATGACAATGAGCAGTTCTTC; CDR3 protein: CASSRLLAGDDNEQFF
D gene: NA; J gene: TRBJ2-7; V gene: TRBV10-2; clone size: once; CDR3 DNA: TGCGCCAGTGGCCAGGGGTCTACCTACGAGCAGTACTTC; CDR3 protein: CASGQGSTYEQYF
D gene: TRBD2; J gene: TRBJ2-1; V gene: TRBV6-5; clone size: NA; CDR3 DNA: TGTGCCAGCAGTTACGGAGGCGGGGGGGCCAGGAATGAGCAGTTCTTC; CDR3 protein: CASSYGGGGARNEQFF
D gene: NA; J gene: TRBJ2-1; V gene: TRBV28; clone size: NA; CDR3 DNA: TGTGCCAGCAAACCGAGTGGGGGGGGCTTCTACAATGAGCAGTTCTTC; CDR3 protein: CASKPSGGGFYNEQFF
D gene: NA; J gene: TRBJ2-3; V gene: TRBV27; clone size: NA; CDR3 DNA: TGTGCCAGCAGCCTAACCAGCACAGATACGCAGTATTTT; CDR3 protein: CASSLTSTDTQYF
D gene: TRBD1; J gene: TRBJ2-5; V gene: TRBV18; clone size: NA; CDR3 DNA: TGTGCCAGCTCCCCGACAGGGAATGGAGCCCAAGAGACCCAGTACTTC; CDR3 protein: CASSPTGNGAQETQYF
D gene: TRBD2; J gene: TRBJ2-3; V gene: TRBV6-4; clone size: medium-sized; CDR3 DNA: TGTGCCAGCAGTGACTCGAGCGGGGGGGCCACAGATACGCAGTATTTT; CDR3 protein: CASSDSSGGATDTQYF
D gene: NA; J gene: TRBJ2-1; V gene: TRBV11-2; clone size: NA; CDR3 DNA: TGTGCCAGCAGCTTAGATCCCGGTGAGCAGTTCTTC; CDR3 protein: CASSLDPGEQFF
D gene: TRBD2; J gene: TRBJ2-7; V gene: TRBV27; clone size: NA; CDR3 DNA: TGTGCCAGCAGACTAGCGGGCAACTACGAGCAGTACTTC; CDR3 protein: CASRLAGNYEQYF
D gene: NA; J gene: TRBJ1-2; V gene: TRBV19; clone size: once; CDR3 DNA: TGTGCCAGTACCCAAACAGGGTTTTATGGCTACACCTTC; CDR3 protein: CASTQTGFYGYTF
D gene: NA; J gene: TRBJ2-5; V gene: TRBV5-1; clone size: NA; CDR3 DNA: TGCGCCAGCAGCTTACAGGGTGGGGAGACCCAGTACTTC; CDR3 protein: CASSLQGGETQYF
D gene: TRBD1; J gene: TRBJ2-2; V gene: TRBV6-1; clone size: NA; CDR3 DNA: TGTGCCGCGGGGACAGGGGGGGAGCTGTTTTTT; CDR3 protein: CAAGTGGELFF
D gene: TRBD2; J gene: TRBJ2-2; V gene: TRBV7-3; clone size: few; CDR3 DNA: TGTGCCAGCAGCTTTAATCCTCTCGGGAGCGGGATCACCGGGGAGCTGTTTTTT; CDR3 protein: CASSFNPLGSGITGELFF
D gene: NA; J gene: TRBJ2-5; V gene: TRBV5-1; clone size: NA; CDR3 DNA: TGCGCCAGCAGCTTGATCGAGCCCCGGGAGACCCAGTACTTC; CDR3 protein: CASSLIEPRETQYF
D gene: NA; J gene: TRBJ2-2; V gene: TRBV7-9; clone size: NA; CDR3 DNA: TGTGCCAGCTCTGGGCTCCCCGGGGAGCTGTTTTTT; CDR3 protein: CASSGLPGELFF
D gene: NA; J gene: TRBJ2-3; V gene: TRBV5-6; clone size: once; CDR3 DNA: TGTGCCAGCAGCTTGCCTACCGACACAGATACGCAGTATTTT; CDR3 protein: CASSLPTDTDTQYF
D gene: TRBD1; J gene: TRBJ2-5; V gene: TRBV28; clone size: once; CDR3 DNA: TGTGCCAGCAGTTTAGGGACAGCCTTGTACTTC; CDR3 protein: CASSLGTALYF
D gene: NA; J gene: TRBJ1-5; V gene: TRBV2; clone size: NA; CDR3 DNA: TGTGCCAGCAGTGAGTTAGGGAGGAGCAATCAGCCCCAGCATTTT; CDR3 protein: CASSELGRSNQPQHF
D gene: NA; J gene: TRBJ1-4; V gene: TRBV15; clone size: NA; CDR3 DNA: TGTGCCACCAGCAGAGATCTCGGGGGGTATGGTGAAAAACTGTTTTTT; CDR3 protein: CATSRDLGGYGEKLFF
D gene: TRBD1; J gene: TRBJ2-1; V gene: TRBV4-3; clone size: few; CDR3 DNA: TGCGCCAGCAGCCAAGTGGTTGGGACAGACAATGAGCAGTTCTTC; CDR3 protein: CASSQVVGTDNEQFF
D gene: NA; J gene: TRBJ1-1; V gene: TRBV7-9; clone size: NA; CDR3 DNA: TGTGCCAGCAGCCCCCCCACTGAGAACACTGAAGCTTTCTTT; CDR3 protein: CASSPPTENTEAFF
D gene: NA; J gene: TRBJ1-5; V gene: TRBV6-6; clone size: NA; CDR3 DNA: TGTGCCAGCAGTACGGGGTATGATCAGCCCCAGCATTTT; CDR3 protein: CASSTGYDQPQHF
D gene: TRBD1; J gene: TRBJ1-4; V gene: TRBV28; clone size: NA; CDR3 DNA: TGTGCCAGCAGTTCGGACAGGTCTACAACTAATGAAAAACTGTTTTTT; CDR3 protein: CASSSDRSTTNEKLFF
D gene: TRBD1; J gene: TRBJ2-7; V gene: TRBV7-9; clone size: NA; CDR3 DNA: TGTGCCAGCAGCTGGGACAGGGGCAGATACTACGAGCAGTACTTC; CDR3 protein: CASSWDRGRYYEQYF
D gene: NA; J gene: TRBJ2-7; V gene: TRBV27; clone size: NA; CDR3 DNA: TGTGCCAGCAGTTTATTACAGGCGACAGCCCCCCAGCCATACGAGCAGTACTTC; CDR3 protein: CASSLLQATAPQPYEQYF
D gene: TRBD1; J gene: TRBJ2-7; V gene: TRBV25-1; clone size: NA; CDR3 DNA: TGTGCCAGCAGTGGGGACAGGGACTACGAGCAGTACTTC; CDR3 protein: CASSGDRDYEQYF
D gene: TRBD2; J gene: TRBJ2-1; V gene: TRBV29-1; clone size: NA; CDR3 DNA: TGCAGCGTTGAAGAAGTAATAGCGGGGAGCTCCTACAATGAGCAGTTCTTC; CDR3 protein: CSVEEVIAGSSYNEQFF
D gene: TRBD2; J gene: TRBJ2-7; V gene: TRBV7-2; clone size: NA; CDR3 DNA: TGTGCCAGCAGCTTAGAGGAACTAGCGGGAGGAGAGCAGTACTTC; CDR3 protein: CASSLEELAGGEQYF
D gene: NA; J gene: TRBJ2-7; V gene: TRBV27; clone size: NA; CDR3 DNA: TGTGCCAGCAGTTTAGGCCTAGCCTACGAGCAGTACTTC; CDR3 protein: CASSLGLAYEQYF
D gene: NA; J gene: TRBJ1-2; V gene: TRBV5-4; clone size: NA; CDR3 DNA: TGTGCCAGCAGCTTGGGTATCCGGGTTGATGGCTACACCTTC; CDR3 protein: CASSLGIRVDGYTF
D gene: NA; J gene: TRBJ2-2; V gene: TRBV9; clone size: once; CDR3 DNA: TGTGCCAGCAGCGTTAGCGTCGGGGAGCTGTTTTTT; CDR3 protein: CASSVSVGELFF
D gene: NA; J gene: TRBJ2-1; V gene: TRBV7-6; clone size: once; CDR3 DNA: TGTGCCAGCAGCTTAGGAGGATCCGACGAGATCGGCAATGAGCAGTTCTTC; CDR3 protein: CASSLGGSDEIGNEQFF
D gene: NA; J gene: TRBJ2-2; V gene: TRBV4-1; clone size: NA; CDR3 DNA: TGCGCCAGCAGCCAAGTTGACAGCACCGGGGAGCTGTTTTTT; CDR3 protein: CASSQVDSTGELFF
D gene: NA; J gene: TRBJ2-3; V gene: TRBV11-2; clone size: few; CDR3 DNA: TGTGCCAGCAGCCCGTATTCTAGCACAGATACGCAGTATTTT; CDR3 protein: CASSPYSSTDTQYF
D gene: NA; J gene: TRBJ2-2; V gene: TRBV6-6; clone size: NA; CDR3 DNA: TGTGCCACCTCGGGGATAGCGGCCGGGGAGCTGTTTTTT; CDR3 protein: CATSGIAAGELFF
D gene: NA; J gene: TRBJ1-1; V gene: TRBV12-5; clone size: NA; CDR3 DNA: TGTGCTACCTCGGGGTTCGCTTTCTTT; CDR3 protein: CATSGFAFF
D gene: TRBD1; J gene: TRBJ1-2; V gene: TRBV19; clone size: NA; CDR3 DNA: TGTGCCAGTAATTCCAGGGGGAGGTATGGCTACACCTTC; CDR3 protein: CASNSRGRYGYTF
D gene: TRBD2; J gene: TRBJ2-3; V gene: TRBV29-1; clone size: NA; CDR3 DNA: TGCAGCGTTCCCCGGGGCAGCGGGGGGGATACGCAGTATTTT; CDR3 protein: CSVPRGSGGDTQYF
D gene: NA; J gene: TRBJ2-7; V gene: TRBV27; clone size: NA; CDR3 DNA: TGTGCCAGCAGCCTCCGGGACAATCCTTCCTACGAGCAGTACTTC; CDR3 protein: CASSLRDNPSYEQYF
D gene: TRBD1; J gene: TRBJ1-2; V gene: TRBV4-1; clone size: NA; CDR3 DNA: TGCGCCAGCAGCCAAGATTCGAACCAGGGGGTTAACTATGGCTACACCTTC; CDR3 protein: CASSQDSNQGVNYGYTF
D gene: NA; J gene: TRBJ1-1; V gene: TRBV28; clone size: few; CDR3 DNA: TGTGCCAGCTGGGAGGGGACGCGGGGGGTGAACACTGAAGCTTTCTTT; CDR3 protein: CASWEGTRGVNTEAFF
D gene: NA; J gene: TRBJ2-6; V gene: TRBV29-1; clone size: NA; CDR3 DNA: TGCAGCGTTTTCAGCTTACTAATACAAAGTCGGGCCAACGTCCTGACTTTC; CDR3 protein: CSVFSLLIQSRANVLTF
D gene: TRBD1; J gene: TRBJ2-7; V gene: TRBV5-5; clone size: NA; CDR3 DNA: TGTGCCAGCAGCTCCGCGGGACAGGTAGACTACGAGCAGTACTTC; CDR3 protein: CASSSAGQVDYEQYF
D gene: TRBD1; J gene: TRBJ1-5; V gene: TRBV28; clone size: NA; CDR3 DNA: TGTGCCAGCAGTCTGACAGGGGGCCGGGGGGGAAATCAGCCCCAGCATTTT; CDR3 protein: CASSLTGGRGGNQPQHF
D gene: TRBD2; J gene: TRBJ2-1; V gene: TRBV14; clone size: NA; CDR3 DNA: TGTGCCAGCAGCCAAGGGTCGGGGGGGTACAATGAGCAGTTCTTC; CDR3 protein: CASSQGSGGYNEQFF
D gene: NA; J gene: TRBJ1-1; V gene: TRBV5-1; clone size: NA; CDR3 DNA: TGCGCCAGCAGCTCCGGACACTCGAACACTGAAGCTTTCTTT; CDR3 protein: CASSSGHSNTEAFF
D gene: TRBD2; J gene: TRBJ2-1; V gene: TRBV5-1; clone size: once; CDR3 DNA: TGCGCCAGCGTCACTAGCGGGAATGAGCAGTTCTTC; CDR3 protein: CASVTSGNEQFF
D gene: TRBD1; J gene: TRBJ1-5; V gene: TRBV28; clone size: NA; CDR3 DNA: TGTGCCAGCAGTTTACCGCCAGGGGGTTCCACTCAGCCCCAGCATTTT; CDR3 protein: CASSLPPGGSTQPQHF
D gene: NA; J gene: TRBJ2-2; V gene: TRBV5-4; clone size: NA; CDR3 DNA: TGTGCCAGCAGCTTGGACGGGGGAACCGGGGAGCTGTTTTTT; CDR3 protein: CASSLDGGTGELFF
D gene: TRBD1; J gene: TRBJ2-2; V gene: TRBV14; clone size: NA; CDR3 DNA: TGTGCCAGCAGCCAAGTGAGGGGGCCGAACACCGGGGAGCTGTTTTTT; CDR3 protein: CASSQVRGPNTGELFF
D gene: NA; J gene: TRBJ2-7; V gene: TRBV9; clone size: NA; CDR3 DNA: TGTGCCAGCAGCGTAGGGGACATCTCCTACGAGCAGTACTTC; CDR3 protein: CASSVGDISYEQYF
D gene: NA; J gene: TRBJ1-5; V gene: TRBV19; clone size: NA; CDR3 DNA: TGTGCCAGTAGTATTTCCCTAGGGGCTCGTTATCAGCCCCAGCATTTT; CDR3 protein: CASSISLGARYQPQHF
D gene: NA; J gene: TRBJ1-5; V gene: TRBV27; clone size: NA; CDR3 DNA: TGTGCCAGCAGTTTTTCGGGCAGGGATCGGAATCAGCCCCAGCATTTT; CDR3 protein: CASSFSGRDRNQPQHF
D gene: TRBD2; J gene: TRBJ2-1; V gene: TRBV7-9; clone size: NA; CDR3 DNA: TGTGCCAGCAGCTCCCCCCCGGGACTAGAGATTGAGCAGTTCTTC; CDR3 protein: CASSSPPGLEIEQFF
D gene: TRBD1; J gene: TRBJ2-6; V gene: TRBV19; clone size: NA; CDR3 DNA: TGTGCCAGTAGTACCCTACAGGGGGCAAGCTCTGGGGCCAACGTCCTGACTTTC; CDR3 protein: CASSTLQGASSGANVLTF
D gene: NA; J gene: TRBJ1-1; V gene: TRBV14; clone size: NA; CDR3 DNA: TGTGCCAGCAGCCAAGAAGGAGCTCTGAACACTGAAGCTTTCTTT; CDR3 protein: CASSQEGALNTEAFF